The clone carrying this T cell receptor beta chain was detected ten times or more. The V end lost 4 bases, the J end lost 3 bases, and 19 bases lay between the germline ends. The CDR3 consists of 18 residues. Germline CDR1 reads SEHNR; CDR2 reads FQNEAQ (reference sequence). The source of the sample is a study of read filtering for tumor transcriptome and immune sequencing. Molecular barcoded adaptors covering alpha/delta and beta/gamma chains were used on approximately 400 ng RNA. A single record per CDR3 protein comes from TCRdb applying MiXCR to the reads. Of over 90,000 distinct CDR3 sequences detected, 20% to 25% appear once; the ten largest clones hold 10% to 12%.

This TCR derives from a donor aged 40 or over with multiple myeloma. Sequenced input: a population of CD138-negative cells sorted from bone marrow. The chain combines TRBV7-9 with TRBJ2-6; D tentatively reads TRBD1 or TRBD2 (5 bases each). CDR3 in DNA: TGTGCCAGCAGCTGGGGGTGGTCAGTTGGTGTTGGGGCCAACGTCCTGACTTTC. Protein: CASSWGWSVGVGANVLTF.